These 8 T cell receptor beta chains were sequenced from one sample in a study of T cells expressing NK-cell markers. TCRdb reworked the 5' RACE reads into one entry per CDR3 protein, no DNA. The listing records approximately 380,000 distinct CDR3 sequences. What was sequenced was blood T cells: a sorted CD56 or NKG2C T cell subset, CD4+ or CD8+ T cells, or bulk PBMC T cells (not recorded which). The origin of the receptors is a man aged 18 to 69 in good health.

This rearrangement joins TRBV27 to TRBJ2-1; TCRdb selects TRBD2, and the lack of DNA leaves this call unchecked. CDR1 and CDR2 (germline): MNHEY, SMNVEV (reference sequence). The CDR3 runs 13 residues. The CDR3: CATTGLGYNEQFF.

V gene TRBV28 combines with J gene TRBJ2-6; checking the TCRdb D call of TRBD1 is not possible without DNA. The germline CDR1 and CDR2 sequences are MDHEN and SYDVKM. CDR3 size: 19 residues. CDR3 protein: CASSLRDRGLFSGANVLTF.

The chain's CDR3 is CASSSVRTGYEQYF. The rearrangement links TRBV28 to TRBJ2-7; TCRdb gives TRBD1 as the D gene, but with no DNA this cannot be confirmed. The CDR3 sequence is 14 residues long. The germline V gene has CDR1 MDHEN and CDR2 SYDVKM.

The rearrangement joins TRBV20-1 to TRBJ1-2. This CDR3 has 12 amino acids. Germline assignment: CDR1 DFQATT and CDR2 SNEGSKA (reference sequence). The CDR3 loop reads CSASSSFNGYTF.

CDR3 residues: CASMGRGEQFF. The chain combines TRBV28 with TRBJ2-1; TCRdb indicates TRBD1, and absent DNA this call remains unverified. The CDR3 length is 11 residues. Germline CDR1 reads MDHEN; CDR2 reads SYDVKM.

The gene calls are TRBV15 and TRBJ1-1. CDR3 length: 13 amino acids. Germline V lookup: CDR1 LNHNV, CDR2 YYDKDF (reference sequence). The CDR3 reads CATSLDGNTEAFF.

V and J are TRBV10-3 and TRBJ1-2; the D gene TCRdb calls, TRBD1, cannot be checked with no DNA. From germline, CDR1 is ENHRY and CDR2 SYGVKD. The CDR3 consists of 18 residues. CDR3 in amino acids: CAISDQAGGYSVRYGYTF.

The J gene is TRBJ1-2, the V gene TRBV5-4. Per germline, CDR1 SGHNT and CDR2 YYREEE (reference sequence). There are 14 residues in the CDR3. CDR3 residues: CASSLGGGSYGYTF.